The next 19 T cell receptor beta chains were all read from a single sample in a study of blood T cell repertoires in COVID-19. Repertoires were generated with immunoSEQ multiplex PCR, while TCRdb's copy carries only in-frame clones and drops some. In the table there are under 200,000 clones, 80% to 85% of which are singletons. The sequenced sample consisted of peripheral blood. These receptors came from a woman aged 65 to 85 with COVID-19, enrolled during active disease.

This chain uses TRBV6-4 with TRBJ2-2, with 11 bases lining up with TRBD2. CDR3 length: 15 amino acids. From germline, CDR1 is MRHNA and CDR2 SNTAGT. Trimming removed 9 bases from V and 6 bases from J; junction bases left unmatched: 9. The CDR3 sequence is CASAGTSGSPGELFF. The CDR3 DNA sequence: TGTGCCAGTGCTGGAACTAGCGGGAGTCCCGGGGAGCTGTTTTTT.

The chain links TRBV5-4 to TRBJ1-3; D possibly corresponds to TRBD1 (6 bases). CDR1 and CDR2 from the germline V gene are SGHNT and YYREEE (reference sequence). Trimming stripped 0 bases from V and 8 bases from J, with 12 bases between. The CDR3 extends over 14 amino acids. The CDR3 DNA reads TGTGCCAGCAGCTTGGACAGGGTACCGGACACCATATATTTT. Encoded protein: CASSLDRVPDTIYF.

This chain uses TRBV7-2 with TRBJ1-2; the D is unclear. Per the germline V gene, CDR1 is SGHTA and CDR2 is FQGNSA. The CDR3 is 14 amino acids. V lost 6 bases, J lost 0 bases, and 11 bases lay in between. In DNA, the CDR3 is TGTGCCAGCAGTCCAGGATTAACTAACTATGGCTACACCTTC. This sequence encodes CASSPGLTNYGYTF.

This sequence joins TRBV6-5 and TRBJ1-2, with D perhaps TRBD1 (5 bases). The germline V gene has CDR1 MNHEY and CDR2 SVGAGI. There are 13 residues in the CDR3. V lost 6 bases and J lost 4, with 12 bases in between. The CDR3 reads CASSRTLSYGYTF. The CDR3 nucleotides read TGTGCCAGCAGCCGGACACTATCCTATGGCTACACCTTC.

The chain employs TRBV11-3 and TRBJ2-3, with D unclear. The CDR3 totals 14 residues. The V end was cut by 0 bases, the J end by 1 base, with 5 bases between. Germline CDR1 reads SGHNT; CDR2 reads YENEEA. For the CDR3, the DNA is TGTGCCAGCAGCTTAGATGGAGGCACAGATACGCAGTATTTT. It codes for CASSLDGGTDTQYF.

The genes are TRBV6-5 and TRBJ1-1; D perhaps matches TRBD1 (6 bases). V lost 6 bases to trimming and J lost 4 bases, with 12 bases between them. Germline CDR1 and CDR2: MNHEY and SVGAGI. The CDR3 spans 13 residues. The CDR3 region is CASRRGRGTEAFF. CDR3 DNA sequence: TGTGCCAGCAGACGCGGCAGGGGCACTGAAGCTTTCTTT.

This rearrangement joins TRBV19 to TRBJ1-5, with a weak D call TRBD1 (6 bases). The V end lost 5 bases, the J end lost 0 bases, and 14 bases lay between the germline ends. The CDR3 runs to 16 residues. Per the germline V gene, CDR1 is LNHDA and CDR2 is SQIVND (reference sequence). The CDR3 sequence: CASSALDRFSNQPQHF. As DNA, the CDR3 is TGTGCCAGTAGTGCCTTAGACAGGTTTAGCAATCAGCCCCAGCATTTT.

The V gene is TRBV24-1, the J gene TRBJ1-4; D call uncertain. CDR1 is KGHDR and CDR2 is SFDVKD in the germline V gene. This CDR3 contains 16 residues. V gave up 2 bases and J gave up 7 bases, with 16 bases separating them. The CDR3, as DNA: TGTGCCACCAGTGATTCCCGGACGGGAGGGAGTGAAAAACTGTTTTTT. Protein product: CATSDSRTGGSEKLFF.

This chain connects TRBV19 to TRBJ1-1, with TRBD1 as a possible D gene (5 bases). This CDR3 is 15 amino acids long. The germline V gene encodes CDR1 LNHDA and CDR2 SQIVND (reference sequence). V dropped 5 bases and J dropped 1 base, with 14 bases sitting between them. CDR3 DNA: TGTGCCAGTAGTTATGTCGGGGGTTGGAACACTGAAGCTTTCTTT. This translates into CASSYVGGWNTEAFF.

This chain links TRBV5-1 with TRBJ1-2; a possible D gene is TRBD1 (6 bases). V lost 4 bases, J lost 6 bases, and 19 bases lay in between. The CDR3 totals 15 residues. Germline CDR1 SGHRS, CDR2 YFSETQ. CDR3 in amino acids: CASSHGGARGDGYTF. As DNA, the CDR3 is TGCGCCAGCAGCCATGGGGGGGCCAGGGGAGATGGCTACACCTTC.

The CDR3 loop reads CASSSSTGGYTF. The CDR3 DNA reads as TGTGCCAGCAGTTCATCGACGGGTGGCTACACCTTC. The V gene is TRBV28, the J gene TRBJ1-2; D is undetermined. V lost 4 bases and J 7 bases, leaving 10 bases between the germline ends. CDR3 size: 12 residues. Germline CDR1 MDHEN, CDR2 SYDVKM.

The chain joins TRBV2 to TRBJ2-7; unclear D gene. Per the germline V gene, CDR1 is SNHLY and CDR2 is FYNNEI. There are 14 residues in the CDR3. Trimming pared 6 bases from V and 0 bases from J, leaving 12 bases between. CDR3: CASRSVLGSYEQYF. CDR3 coding DNA: TGTGCCAGCAGGTCGGTACTCGGCTCCTACGAGCAGTACTTC. Together with reference TRBV2 and TRBJ2-7, the CDR3 gives the full variable domain: EPEVTQTPSHQVTQMGQEVILRCVPISNHLYFYWYRQILGQKVEFLVSFYNNEISEKSEIFDDQFSVERPDGSNFTLKIRSTKLEDSAMYFCASRSVLGSYEQYFGPGTRLTVT.

The chain is built from TRBV28 and TRBJ1-1; TRBD1 aligns across 8 bases. V dropped 6 bases and J dropped 6; count of bases not matched to a gene: 15. The CDR3 runs to 16 residues. CDR1 is MDHEN, CDR2 SYDVKM, per germline. The CDR3 loop is CASRGGAKGTGPEAFF. The CDR3 DNA reads as TGTGCCAGCAGAGGCGGCGCAAAGGGGACAGGCCCTGAAGCTTTCTTT.

The chain is built from TRBV18 and TRBJ2-7; 7 positions match TRBD2. Unmatched junction bases numbered 5, after V lost 5 bases and J lost 1 base. Germline CDR1 is KGHSH and CDR2 is LQKENI. The CDR3 totals 14 residues. CDR3 DNA: TGTGCCAGCTCAGACACCGGGGGGTCCTACGAGCAGTACTTC. Translating it yields CASSDTGGSYEQYF.

The rearrangement joins TRBV5-5 to TRBJ1-6, with a possible D match to TRBD1 (5 bases). V was cut by 1 base and J by 7 bases, with 12 bases left in between. Germline assignment: CDR1 SGHKS and CDR2 YYEKEE (reference sequence). The CDR3 has 15 residues. CDR3 residues: CASSLSQARNSPLHF. CDR3 nucleotide sequence: TGTGCCAGCAGCTTGTCACAGGCTAGAAATTCACCCCTCCACTTT.

This rearrangement joins TRBV5-1 to TRBJ1-1; a weak D match, TRBD1 (5 bases). CDR3 size: 15 residues. Germline values: CDR1 SGHRS, CDR2 YFSETQ. The V end lost 3 bases, the J end lost 1 base, and 13 bases lay between the germline ends. The CDR3 loop is CASSWSGQGNTEAFF. CDR3 nucleotide sequence: TGCGCCAGCAGCTGGAGTGGGCAGGGGAACACTGAAGCTTTCTTT.

This rearrangement joins TRBV6-5 to TRBJ1-6; 7 bases agree with TRBD1. CDR1 and CDR2 from the germline V gene are MNHEY and SVGAGI. There are 14 residues in the CDR3. V dropped 2 bases and J dropped 9; count of bases not matched to a gene: 4. CDR3 coding DNA: TGTGCCAGCAGTTACAGGACAGGCGGTTCACCCCTCCACTTT. Protein sequence: CASSYRTGGSPLHF.

This clone was picked up one time. V is TRBV6-2 or TRBV6-3 and J is TRBJ2-1; D not resolved. V lost 5 bases and J lost 9, with 8 bases in between. CDR3 length: 11 amino acids. Germline V CDR1 and CDR2: MNHEY, SVGEGT. The CDR3 nucleotides are TGTGCCAGCAGTACCCTCAGTGAGCAGTTCTTC. Amino acid sequence: CASSTLSEQFF.

The CDR3 DNA reads TGTGCCAGCAGCCAAGACAAGGCTAGCGGGACCACCGGGGAGCTGTTTTTT. Translated: CASSQDKASGTTGELFF. The chain combines TRBV4-2 with TRBJ2-2; TRBD2 matches at 9 bases. CDR3 length: 17 residues. Germline V CDR1 and CDR2: LGHNA, YNFKEQ. With V trimmed by 0 bases and J by 4 bases, 6 bases remained unmatched.